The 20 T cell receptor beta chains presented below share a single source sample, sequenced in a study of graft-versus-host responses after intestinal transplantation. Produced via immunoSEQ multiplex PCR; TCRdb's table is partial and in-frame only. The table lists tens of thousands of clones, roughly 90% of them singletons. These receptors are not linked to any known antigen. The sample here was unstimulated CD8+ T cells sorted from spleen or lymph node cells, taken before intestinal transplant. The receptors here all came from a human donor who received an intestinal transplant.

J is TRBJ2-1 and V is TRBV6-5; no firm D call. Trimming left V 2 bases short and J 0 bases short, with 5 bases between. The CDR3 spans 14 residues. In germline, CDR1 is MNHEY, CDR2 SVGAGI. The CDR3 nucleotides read TGTGCCAGCAGTTACGGCAGCTCCTACAATGAGCAGTTCTTC. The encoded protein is CASSYGSSYNEQFF.

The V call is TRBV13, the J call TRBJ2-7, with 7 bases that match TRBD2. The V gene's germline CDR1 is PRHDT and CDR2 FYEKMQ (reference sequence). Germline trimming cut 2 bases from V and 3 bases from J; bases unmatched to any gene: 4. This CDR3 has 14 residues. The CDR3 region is CASSLFGGNYEQYF. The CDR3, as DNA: TGTGCCAGCAGCTTATTCGGGGGGAACTACGAGCAGTACTTC. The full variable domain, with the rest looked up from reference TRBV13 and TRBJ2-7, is AAGVIQSPRHLIKEKRETATLKCYPIPRHDTVYWYQQGPGQDPQFLISFYEKMQSDKGSIPDRFSAQQFSDYHSELNMSSLELGDSALYFCASSLFGGNYEQYFGPGTRLTVT.

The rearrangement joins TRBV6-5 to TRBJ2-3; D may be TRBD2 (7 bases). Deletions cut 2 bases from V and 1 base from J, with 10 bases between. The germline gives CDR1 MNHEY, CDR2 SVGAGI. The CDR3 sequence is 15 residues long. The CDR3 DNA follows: TGTGCCAGCAGTTACGGGGAGGGGGGCACAGATACGCAGTATTTT. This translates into CASSYGEGGTDTQYF.

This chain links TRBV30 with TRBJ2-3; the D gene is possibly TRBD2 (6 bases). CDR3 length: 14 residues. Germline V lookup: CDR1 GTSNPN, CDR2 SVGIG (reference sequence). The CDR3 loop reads CARSYGRGTDTQYF. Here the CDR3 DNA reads TGTGCACGCAGCTACGGGCGGGGTACAGATACGCAGTATTTT.

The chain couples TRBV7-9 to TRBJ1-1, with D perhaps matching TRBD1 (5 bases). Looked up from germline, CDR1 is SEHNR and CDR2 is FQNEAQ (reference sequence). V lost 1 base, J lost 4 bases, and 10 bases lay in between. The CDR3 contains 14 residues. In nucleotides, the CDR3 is TGTGCCAGCAGCTTAGAGGGACTAGCCACTGAAGCTTTCTTT. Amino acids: CASSLEGLATEAFF.

CDR3 nucleotides: TGTGCCAGCAGCACAGGACAGGGGACCTACAATGAGCAGTTCTTC. Translation gives CASSTGQGTYNEQFF. The rearrangement joins TRBV11-2 to TRBJ2-1; the match to TRBD1 covers 9 bases. J gave up 2 bases and V 5 bases, and 4 bases lay outside the gene matches. The germline CDR1 and CDR2 sequences are SGHAT and FQNNGV. This CDR3 contains 15 residues.

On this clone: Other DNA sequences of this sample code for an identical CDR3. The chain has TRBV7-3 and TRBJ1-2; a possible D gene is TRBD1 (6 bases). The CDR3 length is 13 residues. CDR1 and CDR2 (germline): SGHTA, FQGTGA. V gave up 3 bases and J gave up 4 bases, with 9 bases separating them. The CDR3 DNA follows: TGTGCCAGCAGCTTCAGGGGCGGCTATGGCTACACCTTC. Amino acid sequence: CASSFRGGYGYTF.

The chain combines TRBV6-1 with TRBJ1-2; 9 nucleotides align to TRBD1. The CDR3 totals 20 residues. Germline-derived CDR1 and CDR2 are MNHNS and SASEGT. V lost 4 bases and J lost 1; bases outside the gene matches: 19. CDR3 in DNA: TGTGCCAGCAGTGGGACAGGGGAAAGGGCAGGGCCCTTCCTTAACTATGGCTACACCTTC. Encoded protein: CASSGTGERAGPFLNYGYTF.

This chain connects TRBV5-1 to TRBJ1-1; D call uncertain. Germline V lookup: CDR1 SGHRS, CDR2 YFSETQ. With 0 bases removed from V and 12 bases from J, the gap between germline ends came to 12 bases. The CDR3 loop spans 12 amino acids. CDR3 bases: TGCGCCAGCAGCTTGGCTTCGGCGGAGCCTTTCTTT. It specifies CASSLASAEPFF. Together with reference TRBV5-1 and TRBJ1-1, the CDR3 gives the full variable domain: KAGVTQTPRYLIKTRGQQVTLSCSPISGHRSVSWYQQTPGQGLQFLFEYFSETQRNKGNFPGRFSGRQFSNSRSEMNVSTLELGDSALYLCASSLASAEPFFGQGTRLTVV.

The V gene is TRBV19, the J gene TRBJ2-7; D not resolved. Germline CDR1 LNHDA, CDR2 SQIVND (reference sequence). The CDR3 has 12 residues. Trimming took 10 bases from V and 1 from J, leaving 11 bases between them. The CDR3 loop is CATQDRSYEQYF. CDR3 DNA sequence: TGTGCCACCCAGGATCGGTCCTACGAGCAGTACTTC.

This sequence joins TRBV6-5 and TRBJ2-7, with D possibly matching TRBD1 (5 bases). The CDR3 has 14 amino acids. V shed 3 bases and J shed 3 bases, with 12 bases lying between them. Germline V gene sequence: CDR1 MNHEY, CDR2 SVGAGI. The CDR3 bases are TGTGCCAGCAGTTATGACAGAACCCTCTACGAGCAGTACTTC. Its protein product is CASSYDRTLYEQYF.

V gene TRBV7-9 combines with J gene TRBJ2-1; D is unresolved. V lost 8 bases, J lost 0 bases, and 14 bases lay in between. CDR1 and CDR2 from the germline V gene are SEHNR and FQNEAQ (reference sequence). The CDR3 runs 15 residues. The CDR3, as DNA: TGTGCCAGCTCCTTTGCACTAACCTCCTACAATGAGCAGTTCTTC. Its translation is CASSFALTSYNEQFF.

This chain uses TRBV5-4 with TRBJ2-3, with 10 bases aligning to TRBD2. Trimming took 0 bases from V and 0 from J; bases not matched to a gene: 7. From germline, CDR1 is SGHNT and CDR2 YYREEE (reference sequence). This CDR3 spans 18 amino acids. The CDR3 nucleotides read TGTGCCAGCAGCTTGGCCAGCGGGAGGGGAGGGAGCACAGATACGCAGTATTTT. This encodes CASSLASGRGGSTDTQYF.

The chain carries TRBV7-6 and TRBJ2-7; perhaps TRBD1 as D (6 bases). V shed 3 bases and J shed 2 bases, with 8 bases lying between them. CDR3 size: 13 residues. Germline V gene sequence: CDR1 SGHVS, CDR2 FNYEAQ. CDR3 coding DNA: TGTGCCAGCAGCTTTGGACAGACCTACGAGCAGTACTTC. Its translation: CASSFGQTYEQYF.

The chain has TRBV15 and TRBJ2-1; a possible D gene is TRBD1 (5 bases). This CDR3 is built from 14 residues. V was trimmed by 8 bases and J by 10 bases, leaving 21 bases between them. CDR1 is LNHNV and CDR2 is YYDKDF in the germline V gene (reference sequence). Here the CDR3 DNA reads TGTGCCACCCGGGCGGCGCCAAAGGGGAAGGAGCAGTTCTTC. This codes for CATRAAPKGKEQFF.

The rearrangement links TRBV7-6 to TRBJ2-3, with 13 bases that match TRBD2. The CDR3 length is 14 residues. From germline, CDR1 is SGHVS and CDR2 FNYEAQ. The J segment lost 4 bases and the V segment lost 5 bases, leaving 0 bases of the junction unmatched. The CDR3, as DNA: TGTGCCAGCAGCGGACTAGCGGGAGCAGATACGCAGTATTTT. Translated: CASSGLAGADTQYF.

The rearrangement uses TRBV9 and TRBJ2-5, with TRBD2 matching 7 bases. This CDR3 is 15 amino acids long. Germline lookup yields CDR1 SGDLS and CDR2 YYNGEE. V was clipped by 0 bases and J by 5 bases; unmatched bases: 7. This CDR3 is CASSVGTGGSETQYF. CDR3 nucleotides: TGTGCCAGCAGCGTAGGGACGGGAGGTAGTGAGACCCAGTACTTC.

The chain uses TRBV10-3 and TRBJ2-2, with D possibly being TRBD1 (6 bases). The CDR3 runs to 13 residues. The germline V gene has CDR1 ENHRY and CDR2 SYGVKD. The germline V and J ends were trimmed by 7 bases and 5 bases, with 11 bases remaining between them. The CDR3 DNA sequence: TGTGCCATCAAACAGGGACCGACCGGGGAGCTGTTTTTT. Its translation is CAIKQGPTGELFF.

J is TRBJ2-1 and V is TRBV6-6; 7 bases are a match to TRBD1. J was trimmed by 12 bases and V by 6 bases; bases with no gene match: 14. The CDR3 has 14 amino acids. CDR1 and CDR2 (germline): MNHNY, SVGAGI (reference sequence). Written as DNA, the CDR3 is TGTGCCAGCAGCCTACTCGTCTTATGGACAGGGCAGTTCTTC. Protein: CASSLLVLWTGQFF.

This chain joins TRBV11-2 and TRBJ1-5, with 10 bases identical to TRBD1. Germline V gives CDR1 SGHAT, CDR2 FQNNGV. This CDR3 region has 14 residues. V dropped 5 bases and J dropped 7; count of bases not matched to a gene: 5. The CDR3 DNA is TGTGCCAGCAGCCTTGGGACAGGGGTCCAGCCCCAGCATTTT. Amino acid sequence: CASSLGTGVQPQHF.